The 12 T cell receptor beta chains below come from one sample, sequenced in a study of long-term antiretroviral therapy in people with HIV. Assay version v3.0 of immunoSEQ was used, and it was run at survey level. Sequencing used immunoSEQ multiplex PCR; TCRdb keeps in-frame clones, though not all of them. Of about 25,000 clones in the sample, 86% were seen once. Source: unsorted PBMCs, taken 1.2 years after starting antiretroviral therapy. The receptors shown here come from a man in his fifties or sixties with HIV.

The chain has TRBV30 and TRBJ1-1, with 9 nucleotides matching TRBD1. The V gene end was trimmed by 3 bases and the J gene end by 1 base; junction bases not matched to a gene: 9. This CDR3 is 16 amino acids long. Germline V lookup: CDR1 GTSNPN, CDR2 SVGIG (reference sequence). The CDR3 reads CAWSPGLDRGNTEAFF. CDR3 in DNA: TGTGCCTGGAGCCCCGGCTTGGACAGGGGGAACACTGAAGCTTTCTTT. The full variable domain, completed using reference TRBV30 and TRBJ1-1, is SQTIHQWPATLVQPVGSPLSLECTVEGTSNPNLYWYRQAAGRGLQLLFYSVGIGQISSEVPQNLSASRPQDRQFILSSKKLLLSDSGFYLCAWSPGLDRGNTEAFFGQGTRLTVV.

The gene calls are TRBV6-5 and TRBJ1-1; D might be TRBD1 (6 bases). CDR1 is MNHEY and CDR2 is SVGAGI in the germline V gene. Trimming took off 2 bases at V and 6 bases at J, with 19 bases between the two ends. The CDR3 is 16 residues long. This CDR3 is CASSYRMTQGSAEAFF. The CDR3 DNA reads TGTGCCAGCAGTTACAGGATGACACAGGGTTCCGCTGAAGCTTTCTTT.

V and J are TRBV6-5 and TRBJ2-5; D might be TRBD1 or TRBD2, each matching 6 bases. CDR1 and CDR2 (germline): MNHEY, SVGAGI. Trimming removed 6 bases at V and 3 bases at J, with 17 bases between. This CDR3 spans 15 amino acids. CDR3 nucleotides: TGTGCCAGCAGGTCTCGGGGGCGCGTGGAAGAGACCCAGTACTTC. This translates into CASRSRGRVEETQYF.

The chain joins TRBV10-2 to TRBJ1-2; the D gene is possibly TRBD1 (6 bases). Trimming shortened V by 2 bases and J by 2 bases, and 9 bases separated the two germline ends. The CDR3 is made up of 14 amino acids. Germline V gene data show CDR1 as WSHSY and CDR2 as SAAADI. CDR3 in DNA: TGCGCCAGCAGTGAGACAGGGACGAACTATGGCTACACCTTC. Its protein product is CASSETGTNYGYTF.

The chain uses TRBV28 and TRBJ1-5; no definite D call. Trimming removed 3 bases at V and 0 bases at J, with 6 bases between. The CDR3 has 14 amino acids. Germline V gene lookup returns CDR1 MDHEN and CDR2 SYDVKM. CDR3 amino acids: CASSFPGSNQPQHF. DNA for the CDR3: TGTGCCAGCAGTTTTCCCGGTAGCAATCAGCCCCAGCATTTT.

The rearrangement links TRBV5-1 to TRBJ2-7, with TRBD2 as a possible D gene (5 bases). Germline V lookup: CDR1 SGHRS, CDR2 YFSETQ. V was clipped by 1 base and J by 4 bases, with 6 bases between them. The CDR3 consists of 12 residues. The CDR3 DNA reads as TGCGCCAGCAGCTTGCCGGGATACGAGCAGTACTTC. Translated, it gives CASSLPGYEQYF.

This clone was counted a single time. The chain carries TRBV2 and TRBJ2-1; tentative D call: TRBD2 (7 bases). V lost 6 bases and J 5 bases, leaving 11 bases between the germline ends. The CDR3 contains 13 residues. The V gene's germline CDR1 is SNHLY and CDR2 FYNNEI. CDR3 loop: CASSAGDNNEQFF. The CDR3 DNA sequence: TGTGCCAGCAGCGCGGGGGACAACAATGAGCAGTTCTTC.

This chain's CDR3 is CASSPWNRGIHGYTF. CDR3 nucleotides: TGTGCCAGCAGTCCTTGGAACAGGGGAATCCATGGCTACACCTTC. The chain has TRBV5-4 and TRBJ1-2; 7 nucleotides align to TRBD1. The junction had 13 bases not matched to a gene; V was cut back by 5 bases and J by 6 bases. The CDR3 consists of 15 residues. Germline CDR1 and CDR2: SGHNT and YYREEE (reference sequence).

This clone came up once. The rearrangement links TRBV7-9 to TRBJ1-1; TRBD1 is a possible D gene (5 bases). V lost 5 bases to trimming and J lost 12 bases, with 16 bases between them. This CDR3 is 12 amino acids long. Germline CDR1 SEHNR, CDR2 FQNEAQ (reference sequence). DNA for the CDR3: TGTGCCAGCAGCCCACTTGGGGCAGATCCTTTCTTT. It is translated as CASSPLGADPFF. Combining the CDR3 with reference TRBV7-9 and TRBJ1-1 gives the whole variable domain DTGVSQNPRHKITKRGQNVTFRCDPISEHNRLYWYRQTLGQGPEFLTYFQNEAQLEKSRLLSDRFSAERPKGSFSTLEIQRTEQGDSAMYLCASSPLGADPFFGQGTRLTVV.

This clone showed up just once. V is TRBV30 and J is TRBJ1-1; 7 positions match TRBD1. Germline CDR1 is GTSNPN and CDR2 is SVGIG (reference sequence). After removal of 2 bases from V and 1 base from J, the junction contained 7 bases not matched to a gene. This CDR3 spans 15 amino acids. CDR3 DNA sequence: TGTGCCTGGAGTCGGACAGGAGGCTGGAACACTGAAGCTTTCTTT. This encodes CAWSRTGGWNTEAFF.

The rearrangement joins TRBV7-9 to TRBJ2-7; D not resolved. Germline V gene sequence: CDR1 SEHNR, CDR2 FQNEAQ (reference sequence). The CDR3 runs to 13 residues. V lost 3 bases to trimming and J lost 1 base, with 7 bases between them. The CDR3 is CASSLDESYEQYF. As DNA, the CDR3 is TGTGCCAGCAGCTTGGACGAGTCCTACGAGCAGTACTTC.

The V gene is TRBV5-6, the J gene TRBJ2-7; 8 bases map to TRBD1. V lost 1 base and J lost 2; bases outside the gene matches: 5. Germline loops: CDR1 SGHDT, CDR2 YYEEEE. The length of the CDR3 is 15 residues. The CDR3 nucleotides are TGTGCCAGCAGCTTGACCCCGACAGGGGCCTACGAGCAGTACTTC. It specifies CASSLTPTGAYEQYF.